This T cell receptor beta chain was retrieved from a study of Ad26.COV2.S vaccination and SARS-CoV-2 variants. This table comes from immunoSEQ multiplex PCR, and its TCRdb copy is limited to in-frame clones, with some not included. The data contain a few hundred thousand clones, around 87% of them seen just once; the ten biggest clones take up about 3.1%. Germline CDR1 and CDR2: MNHEY and SMNVEV (reference sequence). V was cut by 7 bases and J by 5 bases, with 13 bases left in between. The CDR3 runs 13 residues. Treatment described: some 20 received Ad26.COV2.S at low or high dose, single or two shots; roughly 5 received placebo; per-sample allocation not given. Material that was analyzed had been drawn on day 63 after the first vaccine or placebo injection.

V is TRBV27 and J is TRBJ2-3; possibly TRBD2 for D (6 bases). The material was peripheral blood, obtained in a trial of Ad26.COV2.S vaccine versus placebo. This receptor was taken from a person between 18 and 65 years old who received the Ad26.COV2.S COVID-19 vaccine or a placebo. The CDR3: CASTAAGRDTQYF. The CDR3 nucleotides read TGTGCCAGCACTGCCGCGGGGAGAGATACGCAGTATTTT.